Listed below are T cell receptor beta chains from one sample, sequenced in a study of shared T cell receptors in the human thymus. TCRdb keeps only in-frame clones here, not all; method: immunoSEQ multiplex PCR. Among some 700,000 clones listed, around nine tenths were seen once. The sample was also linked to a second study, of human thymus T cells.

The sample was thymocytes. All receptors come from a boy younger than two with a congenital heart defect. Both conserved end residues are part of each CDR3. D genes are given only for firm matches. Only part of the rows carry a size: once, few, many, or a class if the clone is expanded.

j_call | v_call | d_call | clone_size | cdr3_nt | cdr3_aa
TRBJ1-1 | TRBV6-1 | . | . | TGTGCCTCCAACGGGGCTTTCTTT | CASNGAFF
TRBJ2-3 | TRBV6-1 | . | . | TGTGCCAGCAGTGAATGGGGGGTGACGGGAGATACGCAGTATTTT | CASSEWGVTGDTQYF
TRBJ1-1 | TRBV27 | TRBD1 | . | TGTGCCAGCAGTCGACCGGGACAGGGCCCCCGCGGCACTGAAGCTTTCTTT | CASSRPGQGPRGTEAFF
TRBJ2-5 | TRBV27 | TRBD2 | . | TGTGCCAGCAGTCCACGAGAAGCGGGAGGGGTGGGGACCCAGTACTTC | CASSPREAGGVGTQYF
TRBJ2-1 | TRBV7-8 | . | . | TGTGCCAGCAGCCTACGCGCAAGGGGCCTACTGTGGAATGAGCAGTTCTTC | CASSLRARGLLWNEQFF
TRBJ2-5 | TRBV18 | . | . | TGTGCCAGCTCACCACCGGTCTGGGGCGGGAAGACCCAGTACTTC | CASSPPVWGGKTQYF
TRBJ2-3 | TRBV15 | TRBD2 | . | TGTGCCACCAGCATCCTCCCGGGAGGGAGAGAGCAGTATTTT | CATSILPGGREQYF
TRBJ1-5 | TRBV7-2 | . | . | TGTGCCAGCAGCTTTTCACAGGAGAACATCAATCAGCCCCAGCATTTT | CASSFSQENINQPQHF
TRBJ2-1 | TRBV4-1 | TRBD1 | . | TGCGCCAGCAGCCACCCCGGGACAGGTGCCTACAATGAGCAGTTCTTC | CASSHPGTGAYNEQFF
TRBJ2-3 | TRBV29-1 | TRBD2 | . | TGCAGCGTTCCCCCGGGACTAGCGCCGTTAACTAGCACAGATACGCAGTATTTT | CSVPPGLAPLTSTDTQYF
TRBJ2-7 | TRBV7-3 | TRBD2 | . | TGTGCCAGCAGCCAAGCGGGATCCTACGAGCAGTACTTC | CASSQAGSYEQYF
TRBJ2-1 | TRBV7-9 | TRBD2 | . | TGTGCCAGCAGCCAGAACCCTAGCGGGAGTTTGAATGAGCAGTTCTTC | CASSQNPSGSLNEQFF
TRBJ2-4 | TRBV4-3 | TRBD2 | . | TGCGCCAGCAGCCAAGATGGGGGGGACTCTAGCGGGAGGGCCAAAAACATTCAGTACTTC | CASSQDGGDSSGRAKNIQYF
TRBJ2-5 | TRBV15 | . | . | TGTGCCACCAGCAGAGATAGGGCCATAGCGGAGACCCAGTACTTC | CATSRDRAIAETQYF
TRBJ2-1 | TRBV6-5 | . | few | TGTGCCAGCAGACCTAGCCTAGTTTCACATGAGCAGTTCTTC | CASRPSLVSHEQFF
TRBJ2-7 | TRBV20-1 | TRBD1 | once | TGCAGTGCTGTCACAGGGGTCGAGCAGTACTTC | CSAVTGVEQYF
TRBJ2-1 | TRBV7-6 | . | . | TGTGCCAGCAGCTTCCAGAAGGACCTACAGGGGCGGGGATACAATGAGCAGTTCTTC | CASSFQKDLQGRGYNEQFF
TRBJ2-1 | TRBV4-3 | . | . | TGCGCCAGCAGCACCCACTTCAGCGACGAGCAGTTCTTC | CASSTHFSDEQFF
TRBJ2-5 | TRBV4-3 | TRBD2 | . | TGCGCCAGCAGCCAAGAGAAGACTAGCGTGGGAGAGACCCAGTACTTC | CASSQEKTSVGETQYF